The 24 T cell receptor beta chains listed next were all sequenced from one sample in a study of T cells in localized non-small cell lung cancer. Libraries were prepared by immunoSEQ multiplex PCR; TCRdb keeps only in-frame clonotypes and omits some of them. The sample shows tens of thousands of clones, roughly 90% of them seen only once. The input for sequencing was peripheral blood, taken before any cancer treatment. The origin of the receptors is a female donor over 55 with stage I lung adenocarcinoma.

CDR3 coding DNA: TGCGCCAGCAGCTTGGCCGGATCGGGAGTTACAGATACGCAGTATTTT. It specifies CASSLAGSGVTDTQYF. The chain has TRBV5-1 and TRBJ2-3; TRBD2 might be the D (6 bases). Deletions cut 0 bases from V and 3 bases from J, with 14 bases between. Germline lookup yields CDR1 SGHRS and CDR2 YFSETQ. CDR3 length: 16 amino acids.

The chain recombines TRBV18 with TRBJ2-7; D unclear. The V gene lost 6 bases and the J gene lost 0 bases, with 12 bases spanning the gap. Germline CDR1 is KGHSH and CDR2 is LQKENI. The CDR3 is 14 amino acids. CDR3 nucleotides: TGTGCCAGCTCCCACGACTCCTACTCCTACGAGCAGTACTTC. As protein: CASSHDSYSYEQYF.

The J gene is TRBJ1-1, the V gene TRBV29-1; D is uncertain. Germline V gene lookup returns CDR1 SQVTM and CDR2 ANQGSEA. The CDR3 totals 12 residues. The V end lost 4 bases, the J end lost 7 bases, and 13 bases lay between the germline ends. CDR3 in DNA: TGCAGCGTTGGCCCCCCGGACGGTGAAGCTTTCTTT. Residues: CSVGPPDGEAFF.

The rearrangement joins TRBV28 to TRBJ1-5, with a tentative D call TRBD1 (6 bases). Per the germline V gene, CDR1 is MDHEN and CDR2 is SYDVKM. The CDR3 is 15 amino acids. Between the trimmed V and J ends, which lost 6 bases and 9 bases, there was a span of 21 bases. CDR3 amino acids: CASSLQSGAVPPQHF. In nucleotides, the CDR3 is TGTGCCAGCAGCTTGCAATCAGGGGCTGTTCCGCCCCAGCATTTT.

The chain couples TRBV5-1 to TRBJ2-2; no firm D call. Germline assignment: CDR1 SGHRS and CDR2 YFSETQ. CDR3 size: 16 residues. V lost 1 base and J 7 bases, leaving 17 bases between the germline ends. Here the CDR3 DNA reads TGCGCCAGCAGCTTGACCCCTTCAAATACGAACGGGGAGCTGTTTTTT. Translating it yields CASSLTPSNTNGELFF.

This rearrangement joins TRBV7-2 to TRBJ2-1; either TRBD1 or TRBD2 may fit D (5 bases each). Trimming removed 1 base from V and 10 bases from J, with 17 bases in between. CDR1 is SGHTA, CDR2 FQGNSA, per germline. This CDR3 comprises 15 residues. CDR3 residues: CASSLGRVPGGEQFF. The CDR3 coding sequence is TGTGCCAGCAGCTTAGGACGGGTCCCTGGGGGAGAGCAGTTCTTC.

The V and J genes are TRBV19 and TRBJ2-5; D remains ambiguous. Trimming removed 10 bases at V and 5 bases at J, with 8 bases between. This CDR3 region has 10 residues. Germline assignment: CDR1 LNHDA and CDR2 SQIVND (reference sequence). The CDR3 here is CANRQETQYF. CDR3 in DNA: TGTGCCAACCGCCAGGAGACCCAGTACTTC.

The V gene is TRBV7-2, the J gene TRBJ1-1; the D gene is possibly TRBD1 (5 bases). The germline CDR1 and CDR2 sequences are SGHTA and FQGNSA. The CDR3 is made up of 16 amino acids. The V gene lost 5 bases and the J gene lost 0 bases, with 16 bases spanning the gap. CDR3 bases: TGTGCCAGCAGCGCCGGGGCAGCCCCTCTGAACACTGAAGCTTTCTTT. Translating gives CASSAGAAPLNTEAFF.

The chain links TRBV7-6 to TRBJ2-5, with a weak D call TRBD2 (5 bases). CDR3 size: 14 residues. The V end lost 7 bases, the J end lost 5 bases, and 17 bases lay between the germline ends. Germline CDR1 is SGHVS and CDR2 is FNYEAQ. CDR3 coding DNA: TGTGCCAGCAATATAGAGGGCAGTCGGGAGACCCAGTACTTC. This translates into CASNIEGSRETQYF.

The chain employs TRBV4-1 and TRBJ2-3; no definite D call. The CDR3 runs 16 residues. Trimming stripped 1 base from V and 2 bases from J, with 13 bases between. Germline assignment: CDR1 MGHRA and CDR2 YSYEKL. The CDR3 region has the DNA TGCGCCAGCAGCCAAGTTAATATGGGATTCACAGATACGCAGTATTTT. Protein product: CASSQVNMGFTDTQYF.

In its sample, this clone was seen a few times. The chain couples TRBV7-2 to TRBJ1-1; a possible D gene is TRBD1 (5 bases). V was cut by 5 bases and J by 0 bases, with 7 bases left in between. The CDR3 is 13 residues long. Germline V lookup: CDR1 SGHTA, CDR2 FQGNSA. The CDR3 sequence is CASSGGMNTEAFF. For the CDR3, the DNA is TGTGCCAGCAGCGGGGGTATGAACACTGAAGCTTTCTTT. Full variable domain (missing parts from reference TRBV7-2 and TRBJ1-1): GAGVSQSPSNKVTEKGKDVELRCDPISGHTALYWYRQSLGQGLEFLIYFQGNSAPDKSGLPSDRFSAERTGGSVSTLTIQRTQQEDSAVYLCASSGGMNTEAFFGQGTRLTVV.

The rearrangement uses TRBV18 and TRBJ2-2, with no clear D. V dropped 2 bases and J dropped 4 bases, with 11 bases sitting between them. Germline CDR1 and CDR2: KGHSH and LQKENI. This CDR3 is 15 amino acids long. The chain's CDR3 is CASSPVWESTGELFF. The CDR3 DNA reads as TGTGCCAGCTCACCAGTTTGGGAAAGCACCGGGGAGCTGTTTTTT.

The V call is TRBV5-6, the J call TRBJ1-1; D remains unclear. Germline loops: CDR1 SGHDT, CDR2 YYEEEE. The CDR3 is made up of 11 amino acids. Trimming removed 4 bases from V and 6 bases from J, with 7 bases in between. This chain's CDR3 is CASSAQSEAFF. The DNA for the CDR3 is TGTGCCAGCAGCGCCCAGTCTGAAGCTTTCTTT.

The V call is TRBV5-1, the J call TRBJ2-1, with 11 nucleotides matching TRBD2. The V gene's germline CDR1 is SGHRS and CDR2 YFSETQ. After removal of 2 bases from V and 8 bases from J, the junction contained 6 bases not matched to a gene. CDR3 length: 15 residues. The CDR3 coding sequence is TGCGCCAGCAGCTTACTAGCGGGAGCTAGGTATGAGCAGTTCTTC. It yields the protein CASSLLAGARYEQFF.

This CDR3 is CASRERERGTEAFF. CDR3 in DNA: TGTGCCAGTCGGGAGAGGGAAAGAGGAACTGAAGCTTTCTTT. The chain employs TRBV2 and TRBJ1-1; no reliable D call. CDR1 is SNHLY, CDR2 FYNNEI, per germline. The CDR3 contains 14 residues. Trimming left V 9 bases short and J 5 bases short, with 19 bases between.

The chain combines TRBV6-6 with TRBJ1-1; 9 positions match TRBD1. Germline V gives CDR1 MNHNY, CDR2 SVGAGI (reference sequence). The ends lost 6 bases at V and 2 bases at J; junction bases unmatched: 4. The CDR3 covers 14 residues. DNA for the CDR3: TGTGCCAGCAGCCCGGGACAGGGAAACACTGAAGCTTTCTTT. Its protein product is CASSPGQGNTEAFF.

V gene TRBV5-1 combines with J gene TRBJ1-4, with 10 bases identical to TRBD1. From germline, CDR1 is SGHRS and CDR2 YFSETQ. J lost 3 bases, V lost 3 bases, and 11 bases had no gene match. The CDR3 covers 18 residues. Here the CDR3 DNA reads TGCGCCAGCAGCTCCCCCCGGGACAGGGGATCAGCTAATGAAAAACTGTTTTTT. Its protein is CASSSPRDRGSANEKLFF.

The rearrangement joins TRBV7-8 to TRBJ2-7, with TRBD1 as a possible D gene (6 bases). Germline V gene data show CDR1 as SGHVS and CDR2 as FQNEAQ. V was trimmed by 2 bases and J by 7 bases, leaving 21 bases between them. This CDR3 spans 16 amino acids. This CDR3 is CASSLRTSTGIREQYF. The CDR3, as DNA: TGTGCCAGCAGCTTACGGACCTCCACAGGGATCCGGGAGCAGTACTTC.

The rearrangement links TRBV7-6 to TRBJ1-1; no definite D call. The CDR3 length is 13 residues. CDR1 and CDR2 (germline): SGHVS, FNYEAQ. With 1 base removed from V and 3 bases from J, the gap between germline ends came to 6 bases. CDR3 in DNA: TGTGCCAGCAGCTTAGAGGAGGACACTGAAGCTTTCTTT. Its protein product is CASSLEEDTEAFF.

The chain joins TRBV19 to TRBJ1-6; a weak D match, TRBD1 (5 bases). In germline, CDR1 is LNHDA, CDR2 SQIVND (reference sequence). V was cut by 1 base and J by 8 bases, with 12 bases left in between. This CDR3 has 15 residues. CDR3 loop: CASSIVGAGDSPLHF. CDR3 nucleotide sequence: TGTGCCAGTAGTATAGTCGGGGCTGGGGATTCACCCCTCCACTTT.

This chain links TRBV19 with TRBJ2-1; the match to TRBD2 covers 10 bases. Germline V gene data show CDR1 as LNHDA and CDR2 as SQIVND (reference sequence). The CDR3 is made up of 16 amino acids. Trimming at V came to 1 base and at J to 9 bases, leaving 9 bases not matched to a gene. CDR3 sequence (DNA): TGTGCCAGTAGTATAGGTTTGAGCGGGGGGGCGGGTGAGCAGTTCTTC. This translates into CASSIGLSGGAGEQFF.

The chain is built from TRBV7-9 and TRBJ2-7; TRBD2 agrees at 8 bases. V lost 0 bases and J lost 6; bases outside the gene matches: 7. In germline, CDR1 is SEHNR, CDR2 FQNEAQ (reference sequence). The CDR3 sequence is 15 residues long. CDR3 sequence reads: CASSLAAAGAGEQYF. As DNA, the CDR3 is TGTGCCAGCAGCTTAGCGGCAGCGGGAGCAGGCGAGCAGTACTTC. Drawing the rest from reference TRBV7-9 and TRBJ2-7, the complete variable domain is DTGVSQNPRHKITKRGQNVTFRCDPISEHNRLYWYRQTLGQGPEFLTYFQNEAQLEKSRLLSDRFSAERPKGSFSTLEIQRTEQGDSAMYLCASSLAAAGAGEQYFGPGTRLTVT.

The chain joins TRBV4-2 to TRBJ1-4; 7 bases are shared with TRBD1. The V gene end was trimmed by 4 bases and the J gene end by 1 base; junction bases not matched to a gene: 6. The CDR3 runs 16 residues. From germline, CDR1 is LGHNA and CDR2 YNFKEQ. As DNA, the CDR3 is TGTGCCAGCAGCCCGACAGGGTCCCTAACTAATGAAAAACTGTTTTTT. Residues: CASSPTGSLTNEKLFF.

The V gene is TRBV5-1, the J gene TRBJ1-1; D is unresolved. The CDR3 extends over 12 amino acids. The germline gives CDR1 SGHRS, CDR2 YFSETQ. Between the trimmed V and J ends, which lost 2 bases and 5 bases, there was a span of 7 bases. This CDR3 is CASSFSGTEAFF. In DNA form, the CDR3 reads TGCGCCAGCAGCTTCTCGGGGACTGAAGCTTTCTTT.